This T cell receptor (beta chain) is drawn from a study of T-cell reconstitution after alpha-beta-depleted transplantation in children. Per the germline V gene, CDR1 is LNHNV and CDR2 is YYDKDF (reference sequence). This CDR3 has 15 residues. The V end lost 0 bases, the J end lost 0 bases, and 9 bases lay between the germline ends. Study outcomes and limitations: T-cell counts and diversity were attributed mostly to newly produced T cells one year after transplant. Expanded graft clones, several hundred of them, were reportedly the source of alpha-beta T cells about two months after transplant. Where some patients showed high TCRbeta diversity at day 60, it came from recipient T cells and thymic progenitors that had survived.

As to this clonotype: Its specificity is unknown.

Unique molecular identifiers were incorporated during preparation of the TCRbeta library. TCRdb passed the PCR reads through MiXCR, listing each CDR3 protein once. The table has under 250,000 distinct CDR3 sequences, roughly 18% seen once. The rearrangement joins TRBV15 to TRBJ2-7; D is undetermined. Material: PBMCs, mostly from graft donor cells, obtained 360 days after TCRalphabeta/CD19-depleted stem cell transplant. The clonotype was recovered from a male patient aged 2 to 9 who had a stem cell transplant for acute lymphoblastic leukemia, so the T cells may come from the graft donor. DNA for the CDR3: TGTGCCACCAGCAGAGAGCAGGAGAGCTCCTACGAGCAGTACTTC. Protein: CATSREQESSYEQYF.